A single T cell receptor (beta chain) is shown here with its context. No antigen is known for it. The assay was immunoSEQ multiplex PCR, and TCRdb's table has in-frame clones only and misses some. The repertoire holds about 20,000 clones, with around 97% as singletons. The data are from a study of B cell selection in AIRE deficiency. The study, taken as a whole, reports: Shorter CDR3s marked shared Treg sequences, biased toward few non-templated insertions.

The sorted conventional CD4 T cells were gated as CD4+CD127+. This TCR was recovered from a human donor with AIRE deficiency. Sequencing input: conventional CD4+ T cells sorted from PBMCs.

Written as DNA, the CDR3 is TGTGCCATCAGTGAGTTTCGGGGTGACGGCGAGCAGTACTTC. Its translation: CAISEFRGDGEQYF. V usage is TRBV10-3 and J usage is TRBJ2-7; maybe TRBD2 (5 bases). The length of the CDR3 is 14 residues. CDR1 and CDR2 from the germline V gene are ENHRY and SYGVKD. V was shortened by 1 base and J by 6 bases, with 13 bases between the two germline ends.